This T cell receptor (beta chain) is drawn from a study of chemoradiotherapy in HPV16-positive cancers. The overall study: Candidate HPV-specific clones and shared TCR motifs came from a couple of HPV16-positive patients. Study results and caveats: Non-HPV-specific T cells did not expand in tumors during treatment, whereas candidate HPV-specific clones and E7-related motifs did. HPV-specific T cells were functionally defined from only two HPV16-positive patients.

About this clone: Antigen: not known.

This table comes from immunoSEQ multiplex PCR, and its TCRdb copy is limited to in-frame clones, with some not included. The table has about 1,000 clones, more than 70% seen once. Repertoires were sampled repeatedly during chemoradiotherapy. The receptor was derived from a human donor with HPV-associated anogenital cancer. The starting material was tumor tissue, obtained from a patient who underwent chemoradiotherapy.

The DNA for the CDR3 is TGTGCCAGCAATCCCCTCAGGGCGAATCAGCCCCAGCATTTT. Its protein is CASNPLRANQPQHF. This chain joins TRBV6-1 and TRBJ1-5, with D possibly being TRBD1 (5 bases). V lost 7 bases to trimming and J lost 4 bases, with 14 bases between them. Per germline, CDR1 MNHNS and CDR2 SASEGT. The CDR3 contains 14 residues.